A single sample is the source of the 28 T cell receptor beta chains below, sequenced in a study of T-cell reconstitution after alpha-beta-depleted transplantation in children. Preparation of the TCRbeta library used unique molecular identifiers. One entry per CDR3 protein results from TCRdb running MiXCR on the PCR reads. The table shows some 550,000 distinct CDR3 sequences, with 20% to 25% occurring only once. The sequenced sample was PBMCs, mostly from graft donor cells, obtained 360 days after TCRalphabeta/CD19-depleted stem cell transplant. The receptor source for this set is a boy younger than two who had a stem cell transplant for acute myeloid leukemia, so the T cells may come from the graft donor.

The chain combines TRBV12-3 or TRBV12-4 with TRBJ1-1; 8 bases agree with TRBD1. This CDR3 contains 15 residues. V shed 3 bases, J shed 6 bases, and the junction held 9 bases outside the gene matches. The CDR3 sequence: CASSLGQVGFAEAFF. In nucleotides, the CDR3 is TGTGCCAGCAGTTTGGGACAGGTAGGGTTTGCTGAAGCTTTCTTT.

In this sample, this clonotype turned up many times. This rearrangement joins TRBV7-2 to TRBJ1-2, with D unresolved. V shed 6 bases and J shed 4 bases, with 6 bases lying between them. The V gene's germline CDR1 is SGHTA and CDR2 FQGNSA. The CDR3 extends over 11 amino acids. The CDR3 nucleotides read TGTGCCAGCAGGGCAGGCTATGGCTACACCTTC. This codes for CASRAGYGYTF.

The genes are TRBV9 and TRBJ2-1; D not certain. Germline V gives CDR1 SGDLS, CDR2 YYNGEE. Trimming cost V 3 bases and J 4 bases, with 11 bases left between them. The CDR3 contains 14 residues. This chain's CDR3 is CASSATNTYNEQFF. CDR3 nucleotides: TGTGCCAGCAGCGCGACAAACACGTACAATGAGCAGTTCTTC.

This clonotype came up once. The rearrangement joins TRBV7-2 to TRBJ1-1, with a weak D call TRBD1 (5 bases). V was cut by 2 bases and J by 1 base, with 11 bases left in between. CDR1 is SGHTA and CDR2 is FQGNSA in the germline V gene. The CDR3 is made up of 15 amino acids. DNA of the CDR3: TGTGCCAGCAGCTTATCTGACAGCCCGAACACTGAAGCTTTCTTT. Its translation: CASSLSDSPNTEAFF.

This clonotype showed up just a few times. J is TRBJ2-7 and V is TRBV7-6; 10 bases align to TRBD1. The V gene's germline CDR1 is SGHVS and CDR2 FNYEAQ. The junction had 4 bases not matched to a gene; V was cut back by 1 base and J by 4 bases. The CDR3 is 15 amino acids. The CDR3 spells CASSLGTGGWYEQYF. CDR3 sequence (DNA): TGTGCCAGCAGCTTAGGGACAGGGGGTTGGTACGAGCAGTACTTC.

V usage is TRBV7-2 and J usage is TRBJ2-7; TRBD1 matches 7 bases. J gave up 1 base and V 2 bases, and 14 bases lay outside the gene matches. The germline CDR1 and CDR2 sequences are SGHTA and FQGNSA. The CDR3 totals 18 residues. In nucleotides, the CDR3 is TGTGCCAGCAGCTTACGTAAACCGGGACAGTCAAATTCCTACGAGCAGTACTTC. It translates to CASSLRKPGQSNSYEQYF.

This clonotype has more than one count but fewer than ten. V usage is TRBV20-1 and J usage is TRBJ2-3; D not certain. The CDR3 contains 15 residues. Germline V gene sequence: CDR1 DFQATT, CDR2 SNEGSKA (reference sequence). Trimming cost V 3 bases and J 2 bases, with 15 bases left between them. For the CDR3, the DNA is TGCAGTGCTAGTCGACTCCTCCATGTCACAGATACGCAGTATTTT. It specifies CSASRLLHVTDTQYF.

A note on this clonotype: The junction departs from the called germline gene at one end, perhaps through a read error. The V and J genes are TRBV20-1 and TRBJ2-1, with 13 bases aligning to TRBD2. CDR3 size: 17 residues. Germline CDR1 is DFQATT and CDR2 is SNEGSKA (reference sequence). CDR3 DNA: TGCTGTGCCGAAAGACTAGCGGGGGGACTAATCTACAATGAGCAGTTCTTC. Translated: CCAERLAGGLIYNEQFF.

J is TRBJ1-2 and V is TRBV20-1; D gene uncertain. This CDR3 has 13 amino acids. Germline V CDR1 and CDR2: DFQATT, SNEGSKA (reference sequence). Between the trimmed V and J ends, which lost 3 bases and 7 bases, there was a span of 15 bases. The CDR3 nucleotides are TGCAGTGCTAGGGGTTCAAACTGGGGTGGCTACACCTTC. Translating gives CSARGSNWGGYTF.

There are a few counts of this clonotype. This chain joins TRBV6-1 and TRBJ2-3, with D perhaps TRBD1 or TRBD2 (6 bases each). The germline gives CDR1 MNHNS, CDR2 SASEGT. Trimming removed 6 bases from V and 0 bases from J, with 19 bases in between. The CDR3 is 17 residues long. Here the CDR3 DNA reads TGTGCCAGCAGGGACATTCGGGGGACACATAGCACAGATACGCAGTATTTT. Residues: CASRDIRGTHSTDTQYF.

This clonotype is a singleton in its sample. In nucleotides, the CDR3 is TGTGCCAGCAGTTCGGTCAGATCAGTGACCAATCAGCCCCAGCATTTT. The encoded protein is CASSSVRSVTNQPQHF. This rearrangement joins TRBV12-3 or TRBV12-4 to TRBJ1-5; D uncertain. Trimming took off 4 bases at V and 3 bases at J, with 16 bases between the two ends. The CDR3 has 16 residues.

This clonotype was detected ten times or more. The rearrangement uses TRBV21-1 and TRBJ1-4. TRBV21-1 is termed a pseudogene. This CDR3 is 14 amino acids long. CDR3 loop: CASSTRVVNEKLFF. As DNA, the CDR3 is TGTGCCAGCAGCACTAGGGTGGTTAATGAAAAACTGTTTTTT.

This clonotype has a count of ten or more. This chain uses TRBV12-3 or TRBV12-4 with TRBJ2-6; tentatively, D is TRBD2 (5 bases). CDR3 length equals 14 residues. Deletions cut 8 bases from V and 0 bases from J, with 8 bases between. The CDR3 bases are TGTGCCAGCCTGGGAGCCTCTGGGGCCAACGTCCTGACTTTC. Its translation: CASLGASGANVLTF.

In this sample, this clonotype turned up many times. This chain joins TRBV11-2 and TRBJ2-4, with 9 nucleotides matching TRBD1. V trimming: 1 base; J trimming: 4 bases; junction bases outside the gene matches: 8. CDR3 size: 17 residues. The V gene's germline CDR1 is SGHAT and CDR2 FQNNGV. The CDR3, as DNA: TGTGCCAGCAGCTTAGGGGGACAGGGAAGGGCGAAAAACATTCAGTACTTC. Encoded protein: CASSLGGQGRAKNIQYF. The variable domain in full, with the rest retrieved from reference TRBV11-2 and TRBJ2-4, is EAGVAQSPRYKIIEKRQSVAFWCNPISGHATLYWYQQILGQGPKLLIQFQNNGVVDDSQLPKDRFSAERLKGVDSTLKIQPAKLEDSAVYLCASSLGGQGRAKNIQYFGAGTRLSVL.

This clonotype appeared many times. The chain links TRBV9 to TRBJ2-2; D remains ambiguous. The germline CDR1 and CDR2 sequences are SGDLS and YYNGEE. V lost 3 bases and J 2 bases, leaving 5 bases between the germline ends. The CDR3 covers 13 residues. This chain's CDR3 is CASSGHNTGELFF. The CDR3 DNA follows: TGTGCCAGCAGCGGCCACAACACCGGGGAGCTGTTTTTT.

This clonotype showed up many times. The chain joins TRBV29-1 to TRBJ2-5; D is unresolved. Germline CDR1 and CDR2: SQVTM and ANQGSEA. The CDR3 spans 12 residues. The V gene lost 1 base and the J gene lost 4 bases, with 7 bases spanning the gap. The DNA for the CDR3 is TGCAGCGTTGAAGTAGAGGCAGAGACCCAGTACTTC. Translated: CSVEVEAETQYF.

V gene TRBV20-1 combines with J gene TRBJ1-5, with 9 bases identical to TRBD1. With V trimmed by 5 bases and J by 2 bases, 1 base remained unmatched. Germline V gene sequence: CDR1 DFQATT, CDR2 SNEGSKA (reference sequence). CDR3 length: 13 amino acids. CDR3 nucleotides: TGCAGTGCTGGGGACAGGGGCAATCAGCCCCAGCATTTT. Its protein product is CSAGDRGNQPQHF.

This clonotype was counted ten times or more. The V gene is TRBV29-1, the J gene TRBJ1-2, with no clear D. The CDR3 extends over 12 amino acids. Germline CDR1 and CDR2: SQVTM and ANQGSEA. V lost 4 bases, J lost 8 bases, and 14 bases lay in between. The CDR3 DNA reads TGCAGCGTTGGGCCTACGGGCGCAGGCTACACCTTC. Amino acids: CSVGPTGAGYTF.

This clonotype was detected many times. This rearrangement joins TRBV29-1 to TRBJ1-5; D gene unclear. CDR1 and CDR2 from the germline V gene are SQVTM and ANQGSEA. V lost 6 bases and J 4 bases, leaving 10 bases between the germline ends. CDR3 length: 12 residues. The CDR3 DNA sequence: TGCAGCGTGGGGAACCGAAATCAGCCCCAGCATTTT. Amino acid sequence: CSVGNRNQPQHF.

This clonotype has more than one count but fewer than ten. The chain couples TRBV20-1 to TRBJ1-3; D call uncertain. Germline V CDR1 and CDR2: DFQATT, SNEGSKA (reference sequence). The ends were cut back, 1 base at V and 0 bases at J, with 4 bases in the middle. The CDR3 is 13 amino acids. The CDR3 spells CSARGSSGNTIYF. In nucleotides, the CDR3 is TGCAGTGCTAGAGGAAGCTCTGGAAACACCATATATTTT.

The chain employs TRBV6-5 and TRBJ1-1; D perhaps matches TRBD1 (6 bases). This CDR3 region has 15 residues. The germline CDR1 and CDR2 sequences are MNHEY and SVGAGI. Trimming shortened V by 2 bases and J by 1 base, and 11 bases separated the two germline ends. The CDR3 DNA is TGTGCCAGCAGTTACGGAGACAGGCGGAACACTGAAGCTTTCTTT. Amino acid sequence: CASSYGDRRNTEAFF.

In this sample, this clonotype turned up many times. The chain employs TRBV20-1 and TRBJ1-5; D might be TRBD1 (5 bases). In germline, CDR1 is DFQATT, CDR2 SNEGSKA (reference sequence). Trimming took 3 bases from V and 0 from J, leaving 15 bases between them. The CDR3 has 16 amino acids. The CDR3 loop is CSASTGGLGSNQPQHF. CDR3 sequence (DNA): TGCAGTGCTAGTACAGGTGGATTGGGTAGCAATCAGCCCCAGCATTTT.

This clonotype was seen ten or more times. The chain couples TRBV7-9 to TRBJ2-3, with a possible D match to TRBD1 (8 bases). Germline CDR1 and CDR2: SEHNR and FQNEAQ (reference sequence). The CDR3 spans 15 residues. Trimming cost V 5 bases and J 1 base, with 13 bases left between them. The CDR3 protein is CASSQRGQGTDTQYF. The CDR3 nucleotides read TGTGCCAGCAGCCAGCGGGGACAGGGCACAGATACGCAGTATTTT.

This clonotype was seen only a few times. V is TRBV20-1 and J is TRBJ2-1; the D gene is possibly TRBD2 (6 bases). The germline V and J ends were trimmed by 0 bases and 6 bases, with 15 bases remaining between them. The CDR3 has 15 residues. Germline lookup yields CDR1 DFQATT and CDR2 SNEGSKA (reference sequence). DNA of the CDR3: TGCAGTGCTAGAGATGAGGGGTTGCGGGGCAATGAGCAGTTCTTC. Protein sequence: CSARDEGLRGNEQFF.

This clonotype was seen repeatedly, ten times or more. The chain carries TRBV5-6 and TRBJ1-1; no reliable D call. This CDR3 is 15 amino acids long. Germline V gene lookup returns CDR1 SGHDT and CDR2 YYEEEE. Trimming shortened V by 5 bases and J by 1 base, and 15 bases separated the two germline ends. The CDR3 is CASSLPGMRNTEAFF. In nucleotides, the CDR3 is TGTGCCAGCAGTTTACCGGGAATGAGGAACACTGAAGCTTTCTTT.

This clonotype was counted between two and nine times. The chain is built from TRBV18 and TRBJ1-1; D unclear. Trimming pared 5 bases from V and 7 bases from J, leaving 11 bases between. The CDR3 sequence is 12 residues long. CDR1 is KGHSH and CDR2 is LQKENI in the germline V gene. As DNA, the CDR3 is TGTGCCAGCTCATTGGTGACGCATGAAGCTTTCTTT. Translation gives CASSLVTHEAFF.

This clonotype was seen a few times. The chain employs TRBV24-1 and TRBJ2-1; TRBD2 matches 8 bases. The CDR3 sequence is 15 residues long. The germline V gene encodes CDR1 KGHDR and CDR2 SFDVKD. Losses at the gene ends were 4 bases for V and 4 bases for J; bases not matched to a gene: 5. As DNA, the CDR3 is TGTGCCACCAGTGACGAGCGGGGGCCGTACAATGAGCAGTTCTTC. It yields the protein CATSDERGPYNEQFF.

The CDR3 DNA is TGTGCCAGCAGTTCGCGACTTCCACCTTACTACGAGCAGTACGTC. Protein product: CASSSRLPPYYEQYV. V is TRBV28 and J is TRBJ2-7, with unresolved D. Trimming removed 4 bases from V and 3 bases from J, with 16 bases in between. Germline V gene lookup returns CDR1 MDHEN and CDR2 SYDVKM. The CDR3 runs to 15 residues.